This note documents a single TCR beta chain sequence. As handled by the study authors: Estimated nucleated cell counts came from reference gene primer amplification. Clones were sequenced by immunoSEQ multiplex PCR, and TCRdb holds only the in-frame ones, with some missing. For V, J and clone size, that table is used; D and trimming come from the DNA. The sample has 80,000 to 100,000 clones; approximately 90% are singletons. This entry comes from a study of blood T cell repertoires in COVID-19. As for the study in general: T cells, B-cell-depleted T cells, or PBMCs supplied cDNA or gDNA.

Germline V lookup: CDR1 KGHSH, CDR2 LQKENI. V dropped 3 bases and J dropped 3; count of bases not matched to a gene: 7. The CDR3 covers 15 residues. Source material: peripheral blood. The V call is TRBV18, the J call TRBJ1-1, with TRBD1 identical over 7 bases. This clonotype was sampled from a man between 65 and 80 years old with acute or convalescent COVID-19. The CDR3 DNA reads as TGTGCCAGCTCACCTGGAGGGGGCGGTGACACTGAAGCTTTCTTT. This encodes CASSPGGGGDTEAFF.